These 29 T cell receptor beta chains were sequenced from one sample in a study of blood T cell repertoires in COVID-19. Libraries were prepared by immunoSEQ multiplex PCR; TCRdb keeps only in-frame clonotypes and omits some of them. Here the sample spans roughly 150,000 clones, 80% being singletons. Input material: peripheral blood. These receptor sequences come from a man in his sixties with acute or convalescent COVID-19.

The chain has TRBV3-1 (or the pseudogene TRBV3-2) and TRBJ2-7; D gene ambiguous. Trimming removed 1 base from V and 7 bases from J, with 8 bases in between. Germline V CDR1 and CDR2: LGHDT, YNNKEL (reference sequence). CDR3 size: 12 residues. CDR3 bases: TGTGCCAGCAGCCAAGTTCGAGGAGAGCAGTACTTC. Amino acid sequence: CASSQVRGEQYF.

The rearrangement joins TRBV6-1 to TRBJ1-2; 7 nucleotides match TRBD1. The V gene end was trimmed by 2 bases and the J gene end by 1 base; junction bases not matched to a gene: 7. Germline lookup yields CDR1 MNHNS and CDR2 SASEGT. The CDR3 loop spans 16 amino acids. The CDR3 DNA follows: TGTGCCAGCAGTGAATCCGGACAGGCGGGTAACTATGGCTACACCTTC. Its translation is CASSESGQAGNYGYTF.

This chain connects TRBV7-2 to TRBJ2-1; 15 bases line up with TRBD2. Germline CDR1 SGHTA, CDR2 FQGNSA. The junction had 4 bases not matched to a gene; V was cut back by 3 bases and J by 7 bases. This CDR3 has 16 amino acids. Written as DNA, the CDR3 is TGTGCCAGCAGCTTGGGACTAGCGGGAGGTAAAAATGAGCAGTTCTTC. Protein sequence: CASSLGLAGGKNEQFF.

The rearrangement links TRBV3-1 (or the pseudogene TRBV3-2) to TRBJ2-7; D unresolved. The germline CDR1 and CDR2 sequences are LGHDT and YNNKEL (reference sequence). V shed 1 base and J shed 3 bases, with 4 bases lying between them. The CDR3 length is 12 residues. The CDR3: CASSQANYEQYF. Written as DNA, the CDR3 is TGTGCCAGCAGCCAAGCTAACTACGAGCAGTACTTC.

The chain joins TRBV5-8 to TRBJ2-3, with 11 positions matching TRBD2. The germline V gene has CDR1 SGHTS and CDR2 YDEGEE. The CDR3 consists of 17 residues. The V and J ends lost 2 bases and 0 bases, in that order; junction bases with no gene match: 5. The chain's CDR3 is CASSFVTSGGSTDTQYF. CDR3 DNA: TGTGCCAGCAGCTTCGTTACTAGCGGGGGAAGCACAGATACGCAGTATTTT. Together with reference TRBV5-8 and TRBJ2-3, the CDR3 gives the full variable domain: EAGVTQSPTHLIKTRGQQATLRCSPISGHTSVYWYQQALGLGLQFLLWYDEGEERNRGNFPPRFSGRQFPNYSSELNVNALELEDSALYLCASSFVTSGGSTDTQYFGPGTRLTVL.

The V call is TRBV7-6, the J call TRBJ1-6; 8 nucleotides agree with TRBD1. CDR1 and CDR2 (germline): SGHVS, FNYEAQ. CDR3 length: 15 amino acids. Germline trimming cut 5 bases from V and 10 bases from J; bases unmatched to any gene: 10. The CDR3 loop is CASSPRTGTGSPLHF. The DNA for the CDR3 is TGTGCCAGCAGCCCCCGGACAGGGACAGGATCACCCCTCCACTTT.

The chain links TRBV25-1 to TRBJ2-3, with D uncertain. CDR3 length: 12 amino acids. V was pared by 6 bases and J by 0 bases, with 4 bases between. CDR1 and CDR2 from the germline V gene are MGHDK and SYGVNS. The CDR3 region has the DNA TGTGCCAGCAGCGGTAGCACAGATACGCAGTATTTT. Its protein is CASSGSTDTQYF. The whole variable domain, filled in from reference TRBV25-1 and TRBJ2-3, reads EADIYQTPRYLVIGTGKKITLECSQTMGHDKMYWYQQDPGMELHLIHYSYGVNSTEKGDLSSESTVSRIRTEHFPLTLESARPSHTSQYLCASSGSTDTQYFGPGTRLTVL.

The chain employs TRBV6-5 and TRBJ2-2; D gene unclear. Germline CDR1 is MNHEY and CDR2 is SVGAGI. The CDR3 covers 14 residues. The V and J ends lost 0 bases and 1 base respectively, with 3 bases between them. Written as DNA, the CDR3 is TGTGCCAGCAGTTACTCCTGGAACACCGGGGAGCTGTTTTTT. Its protein product is CASSYSWNTGELFF.

The chain has TRBV6-1 and TRBJ1-6; 10 positions agree with TRBD1. This CDR3 is 17 amino acids long. Germline CDR1 and CDR2: MNHNS and SASEGT. The ends lost 4 bases at V and 0 bases at J; junction bases unmatched: 3. As DNA, the CDR3 is TGTGCCAGCAGTGGGGGACAGGGGAGCTCCTATAATTCACCCCTCCACTTT. Residues: CASSGGQGSSYNSPLHF.

The chain links TRBV7-9 to TRBJ2-7, with TRBD2 as a possible D gene (6 bases). This CDR3 is built from 16 residues. V was cut by 0 bases and J by 2 bases, with 14 bases left in between. CDR1 and CDR2 from the germline V gene are SEHNR and FQNEAQ (reference sequence). The CDR3 region is CASSLAAGRTTYEQYF. The CDR3 coding sequence is TGTGCCAGCAGCTTAGCCGCTGGACGGACTACCTACGAGCAGTACTTC.

The rearrangement joins TRBV5-1 to TRBJ2-7, with TRBD1 as a possible D gene (6 bases). Trimming cost V 1 base and J 7 bases, with 15 bases left between them. This CDR3 region has 14 residues. CDR1 and CDR2 (germline): SGHRS, YFSETQ. The CDR3 region is CASSLQGPPAEQYF. Here the CDR3 DNA reads TGCGCCAGCAGCTTGCAGGGGCCACCCGCGGAGCAGTACTTC.

The rearrangement links TRBV11-2 to TRBJ2-6; 12 bases agree with TRBD2. The CDR3 consists of 18 residues. Germline V gene data show CDR1 as SGHAT and CDR2 as FQNNGV. V lost 5 bases, J lost 0 bases, and 5 bases stayed unmatched. CDR3 amino acids: CASSPRLAGASGANVLTF. CDR3 coding DNA: TGTGCCAGCAGCCCCCGACTAGCGGGGGCCTCTGGGGCCAACGTCCTGACTTTC.

The chain combines TRBV19 with TRBJ2-2; D might be TRBD1 (5 bases). V was clipped by 1 base and J by 2 bases, with 8 bases between them. CDR3 length: 15 residues. The germline gives CDR1 LNHDA, CDR2 SQIVND (reference sequence). CDR3 nucleotides: TGTGCCAGTAGTATAGGACAGAGTAACACCGGGGAGCTGTTTTTT. Its protein product is CASSIGQSNTGELFF. The full variable domain, its missing parts supplied by reference TRBV19 and TRBJ2-2, is DGGITQSPKYLFRKEGQNVTLSCEQNLNHDAMYWYRQDPGQGLRLIYYSQIVNDFQKGDIAEGYSVSREKKESFPLTVTSAQKNPTAFYLCASSIGQSNTGELFFGEGSRLTVL.

This clone was counted a few times. The chain links TRBV29-1 to TRBJ2-7; maybe TRBD2 (7 bases). The V and J ends lost 2 bases and 6 bases respectively, with 11 bases between them. CDR3 size: 12 residues. CDR1 and CDR2 (germline): SQVTM, ANQGSEA. This CDR3 is CSVEPGGGEQYF. DNA of the CDR3: TGCAGCGTTGAACCGGGGGGCGGCGAGCAGTACTTC.

CDR3 in amino acids: CASSISGGALDTQYF. CDR3 coding DNA: TGTGCCAGCAGCATTAGCGGGGGGGCTCTAGATACGCAGTATTTT. This chain connects TRBV5-4 to TRBJ2-3; 11 bases are a match to TRBD2. CDR1 and CDR2 from the germline V gene are SGHNT and YYREEE (reference sequence). The CDR3 covers 15 residues. Losses at the gene ends were 4 bases for V and 5 bases for J; bases not matched to a gene: 6.

On this clone: One junction end disagrees with the germline gene, perhaps due to a read error. The chain combines TRBV30 with TRBJ2-7; weak D call: TRBD1 (6 bases). The CDR3 runs to 8 residues. The germline gives CDR1 GTSNPN, CDR2 SVGIG (reference sequence). This chain's CDR3 is CALYPQGF. CDR3 bases: TGTGCCTTGTATCCCCAGGGGTTC.

A single count supports this clone. The chain employs TRBV5-4 and TRBJ2-7, with 7 bases aligning to TRBD1. The CDR3 totals 14 residues. The trim removed 3 bases at V and 2 bases at J, leaving 5 bases unmatched. CDR1 SGHNT and CDR2 YYREEE come from the germline V gene (reference sequence). CDR3 sequence: CASSSGTAPYEQYF. As DNA, the CDR3 is TGTGCCAGCAGCTCCGGGACAGCCCCCTACGAGCAGTACTTC.

V and J are TRBV29-1 and TRBJ2-1, with 8 bases that match TRBD2. The CDR3 length is 12 residues. Germline V CDR1 and CDR2: SQVTM, ANQGSEA. J gave up 9 bases and V 7 bases, and 8 bases lay outside the gene matches. CDR3 DNA sequence: TGCAGCGCATGGGAGACTAGCGCTGAGCAGTTCTTC. Protein: CSAWETSAEQFF.

The chain uses TRBV19 and TRBJ1-5, with a weak D call TRBD1 (6 bases). Trimming pared 7 bases from V and 4 bases from J, leaving 11 bases between. This CDR3 is 13 amino acids long. Germline CDR1 reads LNHDA; CDR2 reads SQIVND (reference sequence). This chain's CDR3 is CASNTQGNQPQHF. The CDR3 DNA reads TGTGCCAGTAACACTCAGGGGAATCAGCCCCAGCATTTT.

The J gene is TRBJ1-6, the V gene TRBV7-9; D unclear. The CDR3 runs to 14 residues. V lost 1 base and J lost 9, with 10 bases in between. Germline loops: CDR1 SEHNR, CDR2 FQNEAQ (reference sequence). CDR3 DNA: TGTGCCAGCAGCTTAGATCCGCAGGTTTCACCCCTCCACTTT. Translated: CASSLDPQVSPLHF.

The chain has TRBV30 and TRBJ1-5, with D hard to call. Germline lookup yields CDR1 GTSNPN and CDR2 SVGIG (reference sequence). With 3 bases removed from V and 0 bases from J, the gap between germline ends came to 9 bases. The CDR3 runs to 14 residues. The CDR3, as DNA: TGTGCCTGGAGCCCCGGGGATAGCAATCAGCCCCAGCATTTT. Translating it yields CAWSPGDSNQPQHF.

This clone was observed once. The CDR3 reads CASSQGVAVREQYF. In DNA form, the CDR3 reads TGTGCCAGCAGCCAAGGTGTGGCGGTACGCGAGCAGTACTTC. This sequence joins TRBV3-1 (or the pseudogene TRBV3-2) and TRBJ2-7; D ambiguous. CDR3 length: 14 residues. The V gene lost 1 base and the J gene lost 6 bases, with 13 bases spanning the gap. Per germline, CDR1 LGHDT and CDR2 YNNKEL (reference sequence).

The chain links TRBV18 to TRBJ2-3, with 8 bases identical to TRBD2. The CDR3 length is 17 residues. V shed 5 bases and J 0 bases; nucleotides not matched to a gene: 10. CDR1 and CDR2 from the germline V gene are KGHSH and LQKENI. The CDR3 coding sequence is TGTGCCAGCTCATCCCAGACTAGCGTCACTAGCACAGATACGCAGTATTTT. Translation: CASSSQTSVTSTDTQYF.

The gene calls are TRBV19 and TRBJ1-1, with D maybe TRBD1 (5 bases). The CDR3 extends over 15 amino acids. Trimming left V 7 bases short and J 3 bases short, with 18 bases between. CDR1 is LNHDA, CDR2 SQIVND, per germline (reference sequence). CDR3 sequence: CASNSREGRYTEAFF. Here the CDR3 DNA reads TGTGCCAGTAATTCTCGAGAGGGGAGGTACACTGAAGCTTTCTTT.

The chain recombines TRBV19 with TRBJ2-7, with D maybe TRBD1 (6 bases). The CDR3 loop spans 15 amino acids. Trimming removed 6 bases at V and 3 bases at J, with 18 bases between. The germline V gene has CDR1 LNHDA and CDR2 SQIVND (reference sequence). CDR3 in DNA: TGTGCCAGTAGCGCAAACAGGGCCTCCCTCTACGAGCAGTACTTC. Translation gives CASSANRASLYEQYF.

This rearrangement joins TRBV6-5 to TRBJ1-1; D uncertain. From germline, CDR1 is MNHEY and CDR2 SVGAGI. The CDR3 is 14 amino acids. Trimming left V 0 bases short and J 6 bases short, with 11 bases between. The CDR3 region is CASSYSIGVAEAFF. CDR3 bases: TGTGCCAGCAGTTACTCGATTGGAGTCGCTGAAGCTTTCTTT.

This chain connects TRBV7-2 to TRBJ2-3; TRBD2 matches at 9 bases. CDR3 length equals 17 residues. The V and J ends lost 4 bases and 2 bases, in that order; junction bases with no gene match: 10. Germline assignment: CDR1 SGHTA and CDR2 FQGNSA. CDR3 sequence (DNA): TGTGCCAGCAGCTCTCAGGGACTAGCTATTCTCACAGATACGCAGTATTTT. Encoded protein: CASSSQGLAILTDTQYF.

This clone appeared once. The V call is TRBV28, the J call TRBJ2-7; D uncertain. Trimming removed 1 base from V and 6 bases from J, with 10 bases in between. CDR1 and CDR2 from the germline V gene are MDHEN and SYDVKM. The CDR3 is made up of 13 amino acids. CDR3 in DNA: TGTGCCAGCAGTTTATCCCCCACACCCGAGCAGTACTTC. As protein: CASSLSPTPEQYF.

The J gene is TRBJ2-7, the V gene TRBV7-8; 7 bases agree with TRBD1. Germline V gives CDR1 SGHVS, CDR2 FQNEAQ. CDR3 length equals 13 residues. The V segment lost 4 bases and the J segment 6 bases; nucleotides outside the gene matches: 6. CDR3 nucleotides: TGTGCCAGCAGCTCCGACAGGGTAGGCGAGCAGTACTTC. Protein sequence: CASSSDRVGEQYF.